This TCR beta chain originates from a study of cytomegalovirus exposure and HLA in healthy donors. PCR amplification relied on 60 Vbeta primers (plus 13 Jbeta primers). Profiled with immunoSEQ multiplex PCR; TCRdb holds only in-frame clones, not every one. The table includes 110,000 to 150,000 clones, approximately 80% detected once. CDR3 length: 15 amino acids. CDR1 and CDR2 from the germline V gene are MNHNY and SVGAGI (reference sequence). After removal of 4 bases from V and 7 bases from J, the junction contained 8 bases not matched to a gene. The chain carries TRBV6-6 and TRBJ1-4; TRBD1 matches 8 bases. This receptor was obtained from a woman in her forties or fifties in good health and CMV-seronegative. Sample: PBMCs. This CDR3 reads CASSFDRGRSEKLFF. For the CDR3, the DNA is TGTGCCAGCAGTTTTGACAGGGGTAGGAGTGAAAAACTGTTTTTT.